This TCR beta chain was identified in a study of T cells in Graves' hyperthyroidism and ophthalmopathy. TCR beta CDR3 region amplification was performed from RNA transcripts. The study used the HTBI primer set for a first-round RT-PCR of the TCR CDR3. TCRdb fed the multiplex PCR reads into MiXCR, producing one record per CDR3 protein. In the table there are a few hundred thousand distinct CDR3 sequences, roughly 15% of which are singletons. Germline V lookup: CDR1 MDHEN, CDR2 SYDVKM. The CDR3 runs to 14 residues. The V end was cut by 3 bases, the J end by 5 bases, with 13 bases between. Whole-study results and caveats: Appearing also in blood were most of the thyroid clonotypes expanded above 0.001.

This clonotype showed up many times. What it binds is unknown. Drawn at first hyperthyroidism diagnosis, the blood sample preceded any ophthalmopathy symptoms. Each 10 ml fresh peripheral blood draw supplied the PBMCs. The source material was blood. The chain carries TRBV28 and TRBJ2-5; the D gene is possibly TRBD2 (7 bases). The sequence was collected from a woman in her thirties or forties with Graves' hyperthyroidism that later progressed to Graves' ophthalmopathy. CDR3 in DNA: TGTGCCAGCAGTTTCGGGGGGCTAGGGGAGACCCAGTACTTC. Its protein is CASSFGGLGETQYF.